This T cell receptor (beta chain) originates from a study of cytomegalovirus exposure and HLA in healthy donors (TCRdb year 2017). At the level of the whole study: According to an earlier analysis of 587 of the donors, roughly 180 million T cells yielded 117 million unique TCR beta sequences and 276 Gb of sequence data. Every discovery cohort repertoire had been produced on one sequencing platform. The genetic ancestry cluster associated with self-reported Caucasian donors included around 76% of the roughly 400 genotyped donors. A later analysis re-analyzed previously published TCR beta repertoires from approximately 700 donors and added high-resolution HLA genotyping to study TCR occurrence patterns. Among roughly 370 genotyped donors of the cohort, an average of about 240,000 unique TCR beta nucleotide sequences were sequenced per donor, around 20% of them non-productive. Roughly 320 gigabases of sequencing data and about 92 million unique TCR sequences made up an early release that covered approximately 620 HLA-typed donors. To predict cytomegalovirus infection status, the study combined high-throughput TCR immunosequencing, statistical association of individual TCRs with disease status, and machine learning. HLA typing covered class I and class II loci at four-digit resolution. In addition to the first cohort of 500 to 850 subjects, a separate validation cohort of 100 to 150 different subjects was used. Rather than using new phenotypic data, the later analysis identified candidate immune exposures from TCR beta sequences and from how often those sequences occurred across donors. In a later genetic analysis, genome-wide SNP genotypes for about 55% of the roughly 700 donors were used, and that subset was treated as a discovery cohort. Typing coverage differed by locus: A, B, C, DRB1 and DQB1 were typed in about 620-640 donors, DQA1 in around 500, DPA1 in around 580, and DPB1 in approximately 450. Donor age, sex, ethnicity and CMV serostatus were collected together with the repertoire data. An earlier analysis of around 580 of the donors used high-throughput TCR beta sequencing to judge whether each TCR beta V gene segment behaved as functional or pseudogenic. The study profiled the T cell repertoires of some 610 subjects by immunosequencing and related them to cytomegalovirus serostatus. Because of strong linkage in the cohort, 4 to 6 DR-DQ haplotypes were treated as single units for association and clustering. The aim of the study was to test whether cataloging public T cell receptors could identify signatures of past pathogen exposure. The investigation overall reported the following: At a false discovery rate of 0.05, a later analysis linked roughly 17,000 TCR beta sequences to specific HLA alleles. CMV serostatus was the only immune exposure information available for the cohort. A later analysis found that TCR association rates varied across HLA loci, with DRB1 alleles showing the most associated TCRs and HLA-C alleles the fewest. In both the original and validation cohorts, the classifier was reported to diagnose cytomegalovirus status with high specificity and sensitivity. In vitro tests confirmed that three of the cytomegalovirus-associated TCR beta chains recognize cytomegalovirus antigens. A later analysis found that HLA-associated TCR beta chains were more clonally expanded and had lower generation probabilities than equally common non-associated chains. In a later analysis, several top co-occurrence clusters were reported to appear linked to parvovirus B19, influenza, CMV and Epstein-Barr virus. When HLA alleles, especially DR and DQ, strongly co-occurred, TCR associations were difficult to assign to individual alleles. According to a later genetic analysis, donors in an Asian-associated ancestry cluster had fewer N-insertions in productive TCRs than the roughly 670-donor mean. Because the 87-base-pair reads could not distinguish some IMGT-functional V segments, including TRBV6-2 and TRBV6-3, those segments were excluded. An association between a missense DCLRE1C variant and V-gene and J-gene trimming of TCR beta chains was found in a later genetic analysis and replicated in an independent cohort. Because HLA typing was missing for some donors at each locus, association tests included only the typed subset. In an earlier analysis of roughly 500 of the donors, most TCR beta V segments appeared in productive rearrangements about 87% or about 30% of the time, broadly matching IMGT annotations. The authors suggested that the approach could potentially be generalized to other disease states and immunological phenotypes. The cohort was sequenced for TCR beta chains only, and without alpha or paired-chain data the features that could be detected were limited. Most TCR sequences were seen in very few donors, while some public TCRs were found in many individuals. The study listed 170 or so TCR beta chains as associated with cytomegalovirus. A cluster of highly shared sequence variants was judged likely to be a technical artifact of the sequencing pipeline. In a later analysis, most CMV-associated TCR beta chains were found to appear HLA-restricted, with HLA associations seemingly driven largely by CMV exposure. A further reported finding was that TCR beta sequences accurately predicted the HLA-A and HLA-B alleles for most subjects in the first cohort. Because counts were too low, roughly 16 rarely observed V segments, including chromosome 9 orphons, were left out of the earlier analysis of 587 of the donors. Presence/absence analyses assumed roughly uniform sequencing depth across donors, an assumption that may not hold. Linkage disequilibrium might explain the correlated functional status among segregating V segments, but an unknown experimental factor could not be excluded.

Worth noting for this clone: The antigen this receptor binds is unknown.

The cohort consisted of hundreds of healthy bone marrow donors. All cohort members were sampled while nominally healthy, although unrecorded immune exposures were likely present. The donor was CMV seronegative and was included in the group of a few hundred seronegative cohort members. Each donor provided a peripheral blood sample, and peripheral blood mononuclear cells were used for TCR beta sequencing. The Qiagen DNeasy Blood Extraction Kit was used to extract genomic DNA from the blood cell samples. The receptor library was made with the immunoSEQ multiplex PCR assay. For the multiplex PCR, a mixture combining 60 forward primers for TCR Vbeta segments and 13 reverse primers for TCR Jbeta segments was used. The CDR3 region of rearranged TCR beta genes was amplified from genomic DNA with a multiplex PCR assay. Amplified TCR beta libraries were sequenced as 87-base-pair reads on the Illumina HiSeq System. As for the original processing: Across the roughly 640 repertoires, a later analysis counted roughly 84 million unique TCR beta chains, roughly 11 million of which were shared by at least two donors. A nearest-neighbor algorithm error-corrected the raw reads and collapsed the reads into unique sequences, merging closely related sequences to remove PCR and sequencing errors. V, D and J gene segments were assigned by aligning CDR3 sequences to IMGT reference sequences. Each retained sequence needed at least a six-nucleotide match to both a V gene segment and a J gene segment. Rearrangements were classified as productive when the CDR3 lacked stop codons and remained in frame with V and J, and all other rearrangements were classified as non-productive. Following IMGT convention, CDR3 was defined as the stretch from the second conserved V-encoded cysteine up to the conserved J-encoded phenylalanine. In an earlier analysis of just under 600 of the donors, sequences lacking an unambiguous match to a single V gene segment were excluded. In an earlier analysis of 587 of the donors, V segments were called functional above 56.7% productive rearrangements and were called segregating when the between-donor standard deviation exceeded 5%. A statistical classification framework was built for diagnosing cytomegalovirus status from the catalog of TCR beta chain sequences. In a later analysis, V and J genes were assigned by comparing TCR nucleotide sequences against IMGT/GENE-DB human TR gene sequences. The TCRdist pipeline was used in a later analysis to assign CDR3 sequences and most-parsimonious VDJ recombination scenarios. In a later analysis, each TCR beta chain was defined by its CDR3 amino acid sequence together with its V-gene family, and reads without a unique V-gene family were excluded. As a way to deal with suspected cross-contamination and a sequencing artifact, a later analysis dropped nearly 600 nucleotide sequences that were highly shared and had low generation probability. For each public chain, a later analysis derived a clonal expansion index from normalized ranks of inferred template counts within each repertoire. A later analysis computed generation probabilities with a VDJ recombination model fitted to out-of-frame rearrangements, and checked the results against IGoR. A later analysis scored TCR-TCR, TCR-HLA and TCR-CMV co-occurrence with hypergeometric tests, applying a repertoire-size bias correction to TCR pairs. False discovery rates were estimated in a later analysis by permuting HLA or CMV assignments 20 times. A later analysis grouped co-occurring TCRs with DBSCAN, adding TCRdist sequence similarity when clustering within HLA-allele-positive subsets. Repertoires with fewer than 30,000 or more than 120,000 public chains were left out of co-occurrence clustering, as were a handful of repertoires with anomalous nucleotide sharing. TCRdb's version of the immuneACCESS table is confined to in-frame rearrangements and falls short of the full clone set. An unresolved V gene accounts for under half of the shortfall where checked; the remainder is of unknown origin. V, J and clone size are taken as reported in that table, and D and trimming were inferred from the DNA itself. This sample's clone table shows roughly 51,000 clones. The ten top clones hold 2.1% of the sample.

The CDR3 measures 14 amino acids from cysteine to phenylalanine. Here the CDR3 DNA is all that survives: 42 bases in frame from base 1. V ends up 5 bases short and J 7 bases short, with an unmatched junction base count of 7. Sequences PRHDT (CDR1) and FYEKMQ (CDR2) are obtained from the germline V gene (reference sequence). This clonotype originated in a middle-aged woman in good health and CMV-seronegative. The chain is encoded by TRBV13 joined to TRBJ2-1; 8 of the junction bases match TRBD1. What was sequenced was PBMCs. The DNA is TGTGCCAGCAGCCCAGGACAGGGATGGAATGAGCAGTTCTTC. The resulting protein is CASSPGQGWNEQFF.